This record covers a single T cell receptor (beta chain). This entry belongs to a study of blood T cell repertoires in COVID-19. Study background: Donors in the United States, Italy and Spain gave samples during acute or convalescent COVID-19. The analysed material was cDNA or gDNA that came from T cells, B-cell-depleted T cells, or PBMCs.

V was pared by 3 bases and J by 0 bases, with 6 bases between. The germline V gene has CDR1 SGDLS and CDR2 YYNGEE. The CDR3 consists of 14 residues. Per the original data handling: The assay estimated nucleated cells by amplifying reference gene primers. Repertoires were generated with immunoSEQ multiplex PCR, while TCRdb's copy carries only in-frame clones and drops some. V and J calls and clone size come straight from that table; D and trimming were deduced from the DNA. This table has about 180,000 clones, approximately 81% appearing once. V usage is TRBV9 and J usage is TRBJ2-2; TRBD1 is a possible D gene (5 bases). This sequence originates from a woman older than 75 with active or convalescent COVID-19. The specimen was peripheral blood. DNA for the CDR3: TGTGCCAGCAGCGAGGGGCCGAACACCGGGGAGCTGTTTTTT. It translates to CASSEGPNTGELFF.